The 29 T cell receptor beta chains given below trace back to one sample, sequenced in a study of blood T cell repertoires in COVID-19. TCRdb's copy holds only in-frame clones and misses some; the assay was immunoSEQ multiplex PCR. This sample has around 250,000 clones, with roughly 85% found just once. Sequencing input: PBMCs or T cells enriched from blood (not recorded which). The receptor set was obtained from a woman aged 45-65 years who had recovered from COVID-19.

This clone appeared once. The genes are TRBV27 and TRBJ1-6; D is ambiguous. From germline, CDR1 is MNHEY and CDR2 SMNVEV (reference sequence). V lost 2 bases and J 4 bases, leaving 9 bases between the germline ends. The CDR3 loop spans 15 amino acids. In DNA, the CDR3 is TGTGCCAGCAGTTTAACCCAGACATATAATTCACCCCTCCACTTT. It translates to CASSLTQTYNSPLHF.

In this sample, this clone turned up once. The chain couples TRBV12-3 or TRBV12-4 to TRBJ2-7; 7 bases agree with TRBD1. The CDR3 length is 13 residues. J was trimmed by 4 bases and V by 6 bases; bases with no gene match: 6. The CDR3 region is CASSRDSRYEQYF. The CDR3 region has the DNA TGTGCCAGCAGCCGGGACAGTAGATACGAGCAGTACTTC.

This clone was seen ten or more times. This rearrangement joins TRBV7-2 to TRBJ1-5, with unresolved D. CDR3 length: 15 residues. Germline V gives CDR1 SGHTA, CDR2 FQGNSA. Trimming pared 4 bases from V and 6 bases from J, leaving 16 bases between. The CDR3 DNA reads TGTGCCAGCAGCTCGCCTTTCGCATCGAGTCAGCCCCAGCATTTT. It yields the protein CASSSPFASSQPQHF.

The chain recombines TRBV29-1 with TRBJ1-3; the D gene is possibly TRBD1 (6 bases). The germline V gene has CDR1 SQVTM and CDR2 ANQGSEA. This CDR3 spans 16 amino acids. V was clipped by 4 bases and J by 0 bases, with 16 bases between them. In DNA, the CDR3 is TGCAGCGTTGGGGGCGAAGGGGGAGACTCTGGAAACACCATATATTTT. Translated, it gives CSVGGEGGDSGNTIYF.

The chain carries TRBV15 and TRBJ2-7; 9 bases line up with TRBD1. Losses at the gene ends were 4 bases for V and 5 bases for J; bases not matched to a gene: 9. CDR3 size: 15 residues. Germline V gene sequence: CDR1 LNHNV, CDR2 YYDKDF (reference sequence). Here the CDR3 DNA reads TGTGCCACCAGCAAAATACAGGGGGCGTTCGACGAGCAGTACTTC. Its translation: CATSKIQGAFDEQYF.

The rearrangement uses TRBV28 and TRBJ1-1; D possibly corresponds to TRBD1 (5 bases). The CDR3 is 17 amino acids. V dropped 3 bases and J dropped 0 bases, with 17 bases sitting between them. Germline V lookup: CDR1 MDHEN, CDR2 SYDVKM. The CDR3 sequence is CASSFGTEGPLNTEAFF. CDR3 sequence (DNA): TGTGCCAGCAGTTTCGGGACGGAGGGGCCTTTGAACACTGAAGCTTTCTTT.

The chain employs TRBV4-2 and TRBJ2-3; TRBD2 is a possible D gene (5 bases). In germline, CDR1 is LGHNA, CDR2 YNFKEQ. Between the trimmed V and J ends, which lost 6 bases and 2 bases, there was a span of 9 bases. CDR3 size: 13 residues. CDR3 protein: CASSKRNTDTQYF. CDR3 coding DNA: TGTGCCAGCAGTAAGCGGAACACAGATACGCAGTATTTT.

This clone was seen only once. The chain combines TRBV9 with TRBJ1-2; D is possibly TRBD1 (5 bases). CDR3 size: 13 residues. Germline V gene data show CDR1 as SGDLS and CDR2 as YYNGEE. V gave up 5 bases and J gave up 5 bases, with 13 bases separating them. In DNA, the CDR3 is TGTGCCAGCAGGCGGGGGGGAGGATATGGCTACACCTTC. This sequence encodes CASRRGGGYGYTF.

On this clone: Other DNA sequences in the same sample also yield this CDR3. The chain links TRBV14 to TRBJ1-1; a weak D match, TRBD1 (5 bases). Germline lookup yields CDR1 SGHDN and CDR2 FVKESK. There are 13 residues in the CDR3. V dropped 0 bases and J dropped 10 bases, with 12 bases sitting between them. Here the CDR3 reads CASSQDLGRGAFF. The DNA of the CDR3 is TGTGCCAGCAGCCAAGATCTGGGGAGGGGAGCTTTCTTT.

CDR3 loop: CASSTGGETQYF. Here the CDR3 DNA reads TGTGCCAGCAGTACCGGGGGGGAGACCCAGTACTTC. This chain joins TRBV7-9 and TRBJ2-5, with 7 positions matching TRBD2. In germline, CDR1 is SEHNR, CDR2 FQNEAQ (reference sequence). V dropped 6 bases and J dropped 5; count of bases not matched to a gene: 3. CDR3 length equals 12 residues.

This chain links TRBV12-5 with TRBJ2-1; D not certain. V dropped 6 bases and J dropped 8 bases, with 20 bases sitting between them. From germline, CDR1 is LGHNT and CDR2 FRNRAP. This CDR3 is built from 15 residues. The CDR3 is CASGPHGRFMDEQFF. For the CDR3, the DNA is TGTGCTAGTGGGCCGCATGGGCGTTTTATGGATGAGCAGTTCTTC.

The J gene is TRBJ2-7, the V gene TRBV28; 8 bases line up with TRBD1. J lost 3 bases, V lost 5 bases, and 21 bases had no gene match. CDR1 and CDR2 from the germline V gene are MDHEN and SYDVKM. The CDR3 length is 19 residues. In DNA form, the CDR3 reads TGTGCCAGCAGTCCCGGGACAGGTCTTATTCTGGGGCACGACTACGAGCAGTACTTC. The encoded protein is CASSPGTGLILGHDYEQYF. Variable domain in full (rest from reference TRBV28 and TRBJ2-7): DVKVTQSSRYLVKRTGEKVFLECVQDMDHENMFWYRQDPGLGLRLIYFSYDVKMKEKGDIPEGYSVSREKKERFSLILESASTNQTSMYLCASSPGTGLILGHDYEQYFGPGTRLTVT.

This rearrangement joins TRBV28 to TRBJ2-3; TRBD2 matches at 12 bases. The CDR3 extends over 16 amino acids. From germline, CDR1 is MDHEN and CDR2 SYDVKM. Trimming removed 6 bases from V and 3 bases from J; junction bases left unmatched: 7. The CDR3 loop reads CASSPPGTSGTDTQYF. The CDR3 coding sequence is TGTGCCAGCAGCCCACCCGGGACTAGCGGGACAGATACGCAGTATTTT.

This clone was detected a few times. This chain joins TRBV28 and TRBJ1-1; 8 bases are shared with TRBD1. V shed 5 bases, J shed 4 bases, and the junction held 21 bases outside the gene matches. Germline CDR1 is MDHEN and CDR2 is SYDVKM. The CDR3 has 19 residues. In DNA form, the CDR3 reads TGTGCCAGCAGTCTTGGACTGACAGGGGCCGACGAAGTGGGCACTGAAGCTTTCTTT. Protein: CASSLGLTGADEVGTEAFF.

The chain links TRBV7-2 to TRBJ2-6; TRBD2 is a possible D gene (7 bases). Trimming pared 2 bases from V and 0 bases from J, leaving 14 bases between. The CDR3 covers 18 residues. The germline CDR1 and CDR2 sequences are SGHTA and FQGNSA. The CDR3, as DNA: TGTGCCAGCAGCTTAAGGGGGGGCCTCTTCTCTGGGGCCAACGTCCTGACTTTC. Its translation is CASSLRGGLFSGANVLTF.

V usage is TRBV19 and J usage is TRBJ1-2, with D tentatively TRBD1 (5 bases). V lost 7 bases to trimming and J lost 7 bases, with 19 bases between them. The CDR3 is made up of 14 amino acids. The germline V gene has CDR1 LNHDA and CDR2 SQIVND (reference sequence). The CDR3 loop reads CASKSPAGRGGYTF. CDR3 coding DNA: TGTGCCAGTAAAAGTCCTGCGGGGCGGGGTGGCTACACCTTC.

DNA of the CDR3: TGTGCCAGCAGCTTTTTCCCGGGACAGTGGGGCACCGGGGAGCTGTTTTTT. Its translation: CASSFFPGQWGTGELFF. The rearrangement uses TRBV11-2 and TRBJ2-2, with 7 positions matching TRBD1. The CDR3 extends over 17 amino acids. Germline V lookup: CDR1 SGHAT, CDR2 FQNNGV. The junction had 11 bases not matched to a gene; V was cut back by 3 bases and J by 4 bases.

About this clone itself: The same CDR3 arises from other DNA sequences in this sample as well. V is TRBV6-5 and J is TRBJ2-7; D might be TRBD1 (5 bases). The CDR3 spans 11 residues. V dropped 6 bases and J dropped 4 bases, with 7 bases sitting between them. Germline V gene lookup returns CDR1 MNHEY and CDR2 SVGAGI. The CDR3 coding sequence is TGTGCCAGCAGCGCAGGGTACGAGCAGTACTTC. Amino acids: CASSAGYEQYF.

The chain uses TRBV9 and TRBJ1-5, with D possibly matching TRBD1 (6 bases). The CDR3 loop spans 14 amino acids. Looked up from germline, CDR1 is SGDLS and CDR2 is YYNGEE. Trimming pared 4 bases from V and 7 bases from J, leaving 15 bases between. The CDR3 sequence: CASSPSPGGQPQHF. The CDR3 DNA is TGTGCCAGCAGCCCTTCCCCTGGGGGCCAGCCCCAGCATTTT. Complete variable domain (other parts from reference TRBV9 and TRBJ1-5): DSGVTQTPKHLITATGQRVTLRCSPRSGDLSVYWYQQSLDQGLQFLIQYYNGEERAKGNILERFSAQQFPDLHSELNLSSLELGDSALYFCASSPSPGGQPQHFGDGTRLSIL.

The chain is built from TRBV27 and TRBJ1-1; D gene uncertain. Trimming cost V 2 bases and J 2 bases, with 3 bases left between them. The length of the CDR3 is 12 residues. Germline V gene data show CDR1 as MNHEY and CDR2 as SMNVEV (reference sequence). The CDR3 spells CASSLPNTEAFF. In DNA form, the CDR3 reads TGTGCCAGCAGTTTACCAAACACTGAAGCTTTCTTT.

Concerning this clone itself: The germline gene is not matched at one end of the junction; a read error may be the cause. The rearrangement joins TRBV28 to TRBJ1-4; tentative D call: TRBD1 (6 bases). CDR3 length: 15 residues. Germline CDR1 MDHEN, CDR2 SYDVKM. The CDR3 sequence is CASSFTGTTNEKLFF. The CDR3 DNA is TGTGCTAGCAGTTTTACAGGGACAACTAATGAAAAACTGTTTTTT. The variable domain in full, completed from reference TRBV28 and TRBJ1-4, reads DVKVTQSSRYLVKRTGEKVFLECVQDMDHENMFWYRQDPGLGLRLIYFSYDVKMKEKGDIPEGYSVSREKKERFSLILESASTNQTSMYLCASSFTGTTNEKLFFGSGTQLSVL.

This clone was seen a single time. The rearrangement links TRBV18 to TRBJ2-1, with 10 bases matching TRBD2. V dropped 3 bases and J dropped 4; count of bases not matched to a gene: 3. This CDR3 region has 15 residues. Germline CDR1 and CDR2: KGHSH and LQKENI. CDR3 sequence: CASSPGLAAYNEQFF. For the CDR3, the DNA is TGTGCCAGCTCACCCGGACTAGCGGCTTACAATGAGCAGTTCTTC.

A few counts support this clone. The chain uses TRBV5-1 and TRBJ2-1, with 9 bases aligning to TRBD2. Trimming at V came to 0 bases and at J to 13 bases, leaving 5 bases not matched to a gene. The CDR3 runs 13 residues. Germline-derived CDR1 and CDR2 are SGHRS and YFSETQ. The DNA for the CDR3 is TGCGCCAGCAGCTTGGAGCCTAGCGGGGACCAGTTCTTC. It specifies CASSLEPSGDQFF.

A few counts support this clone. This chain uses TRBV20-1 with TRBJ2-7; TRBD1 matches 7 bases. Per the germline V gene, CDR1 is DFQATT and CDR2 is SNEGSKA (reference sequence). CDR3 length equals 14 residues. V shed 3 bases and J 7 bases; nucleotides not matched to a gene: 12. The CDR3 nucleotides are TGCAGTGCTAGTCCCCGGGGCAGGGGGAAGGAGCAGTACTTC. Translating it yields CSASPRGRGKEQYF.

A single count supports this clone. The chain recombines TRBV27 with TRBJ1-1; 8 bases match TRBD1. The junction had 7 bases not matched to a gene; V was cut back by 5 bases and J by 2 bases. CDR3 length: 15 residues. In germline, CDR1 is MNHEY, CDR2 SMNVEV (reference sequence). The CDR3 region has the DNA TGTGCCAGCAGTGCCGACAGGGGTACTAACACTGAAGCTTTCTTT. Translating it yields CASSADRGTNTEAFF.

The V gene is TRBV5-1, the J gene TRBJ1-1, with D perhaps TRBD1 (5 bases). This CDR3 is built from 16 residues. The germline V gene has CDR1 SGHRS and CDR2 YFSETQ. V was trimmed by 0 bases and J by 2 bases, leaving 14 bases between them. CDR3 coding DNA: TGCGCCAGCAGCTTGGCCGCAAGGGGTGGTAACACTGAAGCTTTCTTT. Translating gives CASSLAARGGNTEAFF.

The chain combines TRBV27 with TRBJ2-1, with TRBD2 identical over 14 bases. The V segment lost 5 bases and the J segment 9 bases; nucleotides outside the gene matches: 9. The CDR3 is 16 residues long. Germline CDR1 reads MNHEY; CDR2 reads SMNVEV (reference sequence). CDR3 sequence: CASSLSGTSGRGEQFF. Written as DNA, the CDR3 is TGTGCCAGCAGTCTTTCCGGGACTAGCGGGAGAGGTGAGCAGTTCTTC.

This clone was detected once. The chain uses TRBV10-3 and TRBJ1-1; maybe TRBD1 (5 bases). Trimming stripped 6 bases from V and 4 bases from J, with 12 bases between. This CDR3 spans 13 amino acids. CDR1 is ENHRY and CDR2 is SYGVKD in the germline V gene. Here the CDR3 DNA reads TGTGCCATCAGCCCCCGGAGGGGCACTGAAGCTTTCTTT. Residues: CAISPRRGTEAFF.

The chain joins TRBV4-2 to TRBJ1-2; 8 bases map to TRBD1. In germline, CDR1 is LGHNA, CDR2 YNFKEQ. V gave up 7 bases and J gave up 6 bases; unmatched junction bases: 13. The CDR3 runs 15 residues. The CDR3, as DNA: TGTGCCAGCACCCTCGGGACAGGACCCATGGATGGCTACACCTTC. It yields the protein CASTLGTGPMDGYTF.